The 26 T cell receptor beta chains reported below all come from one sample, sequenced in a study of regulatory T cells in long-lasting Graves disease. Construction of the TCR beta libraries employed iRepertoire HTBI primers in conjunction with Arm-PCR of CDR3 regions. TCRdb re-analysed the multiplex PCR reads in MiXCR, keeping a single row per CDR3 protein. The data contain about 540,000 distinct CDR3 sequences, about 13% of them seen just once; the ten biggest clones take up roughly 10%. As to time point: newly diagnosed GD, antithyroid drugs for less than 3 months. Following extraction of RNA from PBMCs, that RNA was used to make the TCR library. Another study also made use of these data, one on T cells in Graves' hyperthyroidism and ophthalmopathy.

This specimen consisted of peripheral blood mononuclear cells (PBMCs), obtained at new diagnosis, from a patient treated with antithyroid drugs. The source is a man aged 30-40 years with Graves disease.

This clonotype was detected many times. The chain joins TRBV5-1 to TRBJ2-1, with 9 bases lining up with TRBD1. With V trimmed by 2 bases and J by 3 bases, 3 bases remained unmatched. The CDR3 is 15 amino acids. Germline assignment: CDR1 SGHRS and CDR2 YFSETQ. CDR3 DNA sequence: TGCGCCAGCAGCTTAGGGGACAGGGACTACAATGAGCAGTTCTTC. Encoded protein: CASSLGDRDYNEQFF.

This clonotype occurred many times. The gene calls are TRBV10-3 and TRBJ2-7, with 8 bases aligning to TRBD1. The V and J ends lost 8 bases and 4 bases, in that order; junction bases with no gene match: 10. The CDR3 has 14 residues. Germline V gene data show CDR1 as ENHRY and CDR2 as SYGVKD. For the CDR3, the DNA is TGTGCCATCCAGACTGACAGGGGCCCTTACGAGCAGTACTTC. This sequence encodes CAIQTDRGPYEQYF.

Notes on this clonotype: The junction departs from the called germline gene at one end, perhaps through a read error. The chain uses TRBV7-3 and TRBJ2-3; 8 bases agree with TRBD1. Per germline, CDR1 SGHTA and CDR2 FQGTGA. The CDR3 sequence is 14 residues long. The CDR3: CASSPDRATDTRYF. The CDR3 DNA sequence: TGTGCCAGCAGCCCGGACAGGGCCACAGATACGCGGTATTTT.

This clonotype was seen repeatedly, ten times or more. The V gene is TRBV20-1, the J gene TRBJ2-7; D is unresolved. The CDR3 has 14 amino acids. The V gene's germline CDR1 is DFQATT and CDR2 SNEGSKA (reference sequence). With 5 bases removed from V and 0 bases from J, the gap between germline ends came to 14 bases. CDR3 DNA: TGCAGTGCTGACATGGCTGAAGGCTCCTACGAGCAGTACTTC. Translation gives CSADMAEGSYEQYF.

This clonotype was detected ten times or more. The rearrangement joins TRBV7-2 to TRBJ2-7, with TRBD2 matching 7 bases. CDR3 length: 13 amino acids. The germline V gene has CDR1 SGHTA and CDR2 FQGNSA. Trimming removed 3 bases from V and 5 bases from J; junction bases left unmatched: 4. CDR3 nucleotide sequence: TGTGCCAGCAGCTTGGCGGGAGCGCACGAGCAGTACTTC. It translates to CASSLAGAHEQYF. Complete variable domain (other parts from reference TRBV7-2 and TRBJ2-7): GAGVSQSPSNKVTEKGKDVELRCDPISGHTALYWYRQSLGQGLEFLIYFQGNSAPDKSGLPSDRFSAERTGGSVSTLTIQRTQQEDSAVYLCASSLAGAHEQYFGPGTRLTVT.

In this sample, this clonotype turned up many times. The rearrangement links TRBV11-1 to TRBJ1-2, with TRBD1 matching 8 bases. Germline CDR1 reads SGHAT; CDR2 reads FQDESV (reference sequence). The CDR3 consists of 12 residues. Trimming cost V 4 bases and J 7 bases; bases outside gene matches: 2. In DNA, the CDR3 is TGTGCCAGCAGCTCCGGACAGGGTGGCTACACCTTC. Translating it yields CASSSGQGGYTF.

This clonotype was picked up many times. This chain joins TRBV24-1 and TRBJ2-5; unclear D gene. This CDR3 contains 14 residues. The germline V gene has CDR1 KGHDR and CDR2 SFDVKD. V shed 0 bases and J shed 3 bases, with 7 bases lying between them. The CDR3 protein is CATSDLSSEETQYF. The CDR3 nucleotides read TGTGCCACCAGTGATTTGAGCAGTGAAGAGACCCAGTACTTC.

The table lists this clonotype with many counts. The V call is TRBV2, the J call TRBJ1-2, with 9 bases lining up with TRBD1. Germline V CDR1 and CDR2: SNHLY, FYNNEI. Germline trimming cut 0 bases from V and 4 bases from J; bases unmatched to any gene: 6. The CDR3 has 16 amino acids. CDR3 region: CASSEAGGQGAYGYTF. In DNA form, the CDR3 reads TGTGCCAGCAGTGAAGCGGGGGGACAGGGAGCCTATGGCTACACCTTC.

This clonotype was recorded many times. The rearrangement links TRBV30 to TRBJ2-7; the D call may be TRBD1 or TRBD2 (6 bases each). In germline, CDR1 is GTSNPN, CDR2 SVGIG (reference sequence). The V end was cut by 8 bases, the J end by 0 bases, with 14 bases between. This CDR3 has 13 residues. DNA for the CDR3: TGTGCCCGAACGGGGGCTAGCTCCTACGAGCAGTACTTC. It translates to CARTGASSYEQYF.

This clonotype was seen ten or more times. The rearrangement links TRBV27 to TRBJ1-1; no clear D gene. The CDR3 covers 15 residues. V was shortened by 5 bases and J by 6 bases, with 19 bases between the two germline ends. Germline V CDR1 and CDR2: MNHEY, SMNVEV (reference sequence). CDR3 protein: CASSKRQTGGSEAFF. CDR3 DNA: TGTGCCAGCAGTAAGAGGCAGACCGGAGGTTCTGAAGCTTTCTTT.

This clonotype occurred many times. The V gene is TRBV28, the J gene TRBJ1-1; maybe TRBD1 (5 bases). Germline CDR1 MDHEN, CDR2 SYDVKM. This CDR3 is 14 amino acids long. V lost 5 bases, J lost 4 bases, and 14 bases lay in between. The CDR3 sequence is CASSTGPTGTEAFF. As DNA, the CDR3 is TGTGCCAGCAGTACAGGACCCACGGGCACTGAAGCTTTCTTT.

The V and J genes are TRBV7-2 and TRBJ2-3; 12 bases are shared with TRBD2. The CDR3 covers 19 residues. Germline V gene lookup returns CDR1 SGHTA and CDR2 FQGNSA. V lost 0 bases and J lost 3; bases outside the gene matches: 10. The CDR3 bases are TGTGCCAGCAGCTTAGCGCTTCTAGCGGGAGGGTTTAGGACAGATACGCAGTATTTT. Protein: CASSLALLAGGFRTDTQYF.

This clonotype turned up a few times. This chain uses TRBV12-3 or TRBV12-4 with TRBJ1-2; D remains unclear. V was shortened by 0 bases and J by 7 bases, with 12 bases between the two germline ends. CDR3 length equals 14 residues. The CDR3 spells CASSLARQSSGYTF. The CDR3 nucleotides read TGTGCCAGCAGTTTAGCGAGGCAGTCAAGTGGCTACACCTTC.

The rearrangement links TRBV4-1 to TRBJ2-7, with 10 bases aligning to TRBD2. Trimming took 6 bases from V and 0 from J; bases not matched to a gene: 5. CDR3 size: 15 residues. Germline lookup yields CDR1 MGHRA and CDR2 YSYEKL. Here the CDR3 DNA reads TGCGCCAGCAGGTCAGCGGGAGGGAGCTCCTACGAGCAGTACTTC. Translating gives CASRSAGGSSYEQYF.

V is TRBV11-2 and J is TRBJ2-3; D might be TRBD1 or TRBD2, each matching 5 bases. Germline CDR1 and CDR2: SGHAT and FQNNGV. The CDR3 totals 15 residues. V lost 1 base, J lost 4 bases, and 12 bases lay in between. The CDR3 nucleotides are TGTGCCAGCAGCTTAGCGGGACGGGGATCAGATACGCAGTATTTT. It translates to CASSLAGRGSDTQYF. Using reference TRBV11-2 and TRBJ2-3 for the parts outside the CDR3, the full variable domain is EAGVAQSPRYKIIEKRQSVAFWCNPISGHATLYWYQQILGQGPKLLIQFQNNGVVDDSQLPKDRFSAERLKGVDSTLKIQPAKLEDSAVYLCASSLAGRGSDTQYFGPGTRLTVL.

This clonotype was counted at least ten times. The V gene is TRBV5-1, the J gene TRBJ2-1; 8 nucleotides agree with TRBD1. The germline gives CDR1 SGHRS, CDR2 YFSETQ. The junction had 3 bases not matched to a gene; V was cut back by 0 bases and J by 7 bases. CDR3 length equals 14 residues. The CDR3 coding sequence is TGCGCCAGCAGCTTGGCTTACAGGGGGAATGAGCAGTTCTTC. Its translation: CASSLAYRGNEQFF.

This clonotype showed up many times. V gene TRBV12-3 or TRBV12-4 combines with J gene TRBJ2-7, with D hard to call. CDR3 length: 14 amino acids. Trimming shortened V by 4 bases and J by 1 base, and 11 bases separated the two germline ends. The CDR3 loop reads CASSSNGPSYEQYF. In nucleotides, the CDR3 is TGTGCCAGCAGTTCCAACGGACCGTCCTACGAGCAGTACTTC.

This clonotype was seen ten or more times. The rearrangement uses TRBV7-3 and TRBJ2-3; D remains ambiguous. From germline, CDR1 is SGHTA and CDR2 FQGTGA. The length of the CDR3 is 14 residues. Trimming took off 2 bases at V and 0 bases at J, with 6 bases between the two ends. Here the CDR3 reads CASSLPQSTDTQYF. CDR3 in DNA: TGTGCCAGCAGCTTACCGCAGAGCACAGATACGCAGTATTTT.

This clonotype was picked up many times. The chain carries TRBV28 and TRBJ2-3; D uncertain. The CDR3 runs to 12 residues. Per germline, CDR1 MDHEN and CDR2 SYDVKM. Trimming left V 7 bases short and J 1 base short, with 6 bases between. The CDR3 is CASTEGTDTQYF. The CDR3 DNA reads TGTGCCAGCACCGAGGGCACAGATACGCAGTATTTT.

This clonotype appeared many times. The chain couples TRBV2 to TRBJ1-3; D unresolved. The germline V gene encodes CDR1 SNHLY and CDR2 FYNNEI. V was pared by 9 bases and J by 4 bases, with 10 bases between. The CDR3 is 12 amino acids. The CDR3 reads CARSPPGNTIYF. The CDR3 DNA reads as TGTGCCAGGAGCCCTCCCGGAAACACCATATATTTT.

The sample holds many counts of this clonotype. The V gene is TRBV27, the J gene TRBJ2-3, with 8 positions matching TRBD1. V was pared by 5 bases and J by 6 bases, with 10 bases of the junction left unmatched. The CDR3 consists of 15 residues. Germline V lookup: CDR1 MNHEY, CDR2 SMNVEV (reference sequence). The CDR3, as DNA: TGTGCCAGCAGTCCCCCGACAGGGGTGTTGGATACGCAGTATTTT. Amino acid sequence: CASSPPTGVLDTQYF.

V usage is TRBV20-1 and J usage is TRBJ2-1, with 7 bases fitting TRBD2. The CDR3 sequence is 14 residues long. J gave up 6 bases and V 8 bases, and 13 bases lay outside the gene matches. The V gene's germline CDR1 is DFQATT and CDR2 SNEGSKA (reference sequence). DNA for the CDR3: TGCAGTTTGCAGTGGGCGGGAGTTTCCAATGAGCAGTTCTTC. Translating gives CSLQWAGVSNEQFF.

The rearrangement uses TRBV5-1 and TRBJ1-3, with D uncertain. Germline loops: CDR1 SGHRS, CDR2 YFSETQ. The length of the CDR3 is 14 residues. The V and J ends lost 4 bases and 5 bases respectively, with 13 bases between them. DNA for the CDR3: TGCGCCAGCAGCCCCGAGAAGGCGAGAAACACCATATATTTT. Translating it yields CASSPEKARNTIYF.

Many counts were recorded for this clonotype. V gene TRBV6-1 combines with J gene TRBJ2-3; 9 positions agree with TRBD2. V gave up 8 bases and J gave up 4 bases; unmatched junction bases: 4. This CDR3 contains 13 residues. Germline CDR1 reads MNHNS; CDR2 reads SASEGT. CDR3 DNA: TGTGCCAGCCAGCGGGAGGATGCAGATACGCAGTATTTT. Amino acids: CASQREDADTQYF.

This clonotype was picked up many times. This rearrangement joins TRBV27 to TRBJ2-2; D possibly matches TRBD1 or TRBD2 (5 bases each). The CDR3 sequence is 16 residues long. Germline-derived CDR1 and CDR2 are MNHEY and SMNVEV (reference sequence). V was clipped by 5 bases and J by 6 bases, with 19 bases between them. As DNA, the CDR3 is TGTGCCAGCAGTAGCCCCGGGACCCAAATACCCGGGGAGCTGTTTTTT. Translating gives CASSSPGTQIPGELFF.

This clonotype was recorded at least ten times. Germline is not matched at one junction end, which may reflect a read error. The V and J genes are TRBV27 and TRBJ2-1, with D possibly TRBD2 on 5 matching bases. CDR1 MNHEY and CDR2 SMNVEV come from the germline V gene (reference sequence). CDR3 length: 15 amino acids. The CDR3 nucleotides are TGCGCCAGCAGCCTTGGGCCCAGCGGCTACAATGAGCAGTTCTTC. Translated: CASSLGPSGYNEQFF.